These T cell receptor beta chains were read from a single sample in a study of T-cell memory formation after mild COVID-19. MiXCR was run by TCRdb on the 5' RACE reads, yielding one entry per CDR3 protein. The profile shows around 410,000 distinct CDR3 sequences, 20% to 25% of them singletons. What was sequenced was PBMCs or a T cell subset sorted from them (not recorded which). These receptors were taken from an adult woman who had mild COVID-19 (a few samples of this study predate the infection). Cell type and time point are not known. CDR3s include the opening cysteine and the closing phenylalanine or tryptophan. Fields, in order: J gene, D gene, clone size, V gene, CDR3 protein, CDR3 DNA. The D gene is left open where the match is weak. The size of a clone is reported for some rows only, either as once, few or many, or as a class for expanded clones.

j_call: TRBJ2-1
d_call: NA
clone_size: NA
v_call: TRBV6-5
cdr3_aa: CASRLLGEQFF
cdr3_nt: TGTGCCAGCAGACTGCTCGGTGAGCAGTTCTTC

j_call: TRBJ2-2
d_call: TRBD1
clone_size: NA
v_call: TRBV6-5
cdr3_aa: CASSYERTGKAGELFF
cdr3_nt: TGTGCCAGCAGTTACGAAAGGACAGGGAAGGCCGGGGAGCTGTTTTTT

j_call: TRBJ1-5
d_call: TRBD1
clone_size: NA
v_call: TRBV3-1
cdr3_aa: CASSQIRDRNRNQPQHF
cdr3_nt: TGTGCCAGCAGCCAAATCCGGGACAGGAACCGCAATCAGCCCCAGCATTTT

j_call: TRBJ2-1
d_call: NA
clone_size: few
v_call: TRBV7-8
cdr3_aa: CASSLSDNEQFF
cdr3_nt: TGTGCCAGCAGCTTATCGGACAATGAGCAGTTCTTC

j_call: TRBJ2-5
d_call: NA
clone_size: few
v_call: TRBV18
cdr3_aa: CASSPKKETQYF
cdr3_nt: TGTGCCAGCTCTCCCAAAAAGGAGACCCAGTACTTC

j_call: TRBJ1-5
d_call: NA
clone_size: NA
v_call: TRBV24-1
cdr3_aa: CATSGQGRWQPQHF
cdr3_nt: TGTGCCACCAGTGGTCAGGGTCGCTGGCAGCCCCAGCATTTT

j_call: TRBJ2-1
d_call: TRBD2
clone_size: many
v_call: TRBV4-2
cdr3_aa: CASSQDRVAGGLGGWQFF
cdr3_nt: TGTGCCAGCAGCCAAGACAGGGTAGCGGGGGGCCTCGGGGGGTGGCAGTTCTTC

j_call: TRBJ2-7
d_call: NA
clone_size: NA
v_call: TRBV20-1
cdr3_aa: CSAIVPGVRLYEQYF
cdr3_nt: TGCAGTGCTATTGTTCCAGGGGTTAGACTCTACGAGCAGTACTTC

j_call: TRBJ2-3
d_call: NA
clone_size: NA
v_call: TRBV11-2
cdr3_aa: CASRTVRGPDTQYF
cdr3_nt: TGTGCCAGCAGAACAGTTAGGGGTCCAGATACGCAGTATTTT

j_call: TRBJ2-5
d_call: NA
clone_size: few
v_call: TRBV12-3/TRBV12-4
cdr3_aa: CASSLAPRGQETQYF
cdr3_nt: TGTGCCAGCAGTTTAGCCCCTCGGGGGCAAGAGACCCAGTACTTC

j_call: TRBJ2-5
d_call: NA
clone_size: few
v_call: TRBV6-1
cdr3_aa: CASSVIISYQETQYF
cdr3_nt: TGTGCCAGCAGTGTCATCATTAGTTACCAAGAGACCCAGTACTTC

j_call: TRBJ2-4
d_call: TRBD2
clone_size: few
v_call: TRBV5-1
cdr3_aa: CASRPTSGSIAKNIQYF
cdr3_nt: TGCGCCAGCAGACCTACTAGCGGATCAATAGCCAAAAACATTCAGTACTTC

j_call: TRBJ1-1
d_call: NA
clone_size: few
v_call: TRBV20-1
cdr3_aa: CSARDQAMNTEAFF
cdr3_nt: TGCAGTGCTAGAGATCAGGCGATGAACACTGAAGCTTTCTTT

j_call: TRBJ2-6
d_call: TRBD2
clone_size: few
v_call: TRBV20-1
cdr3_aa: CSARTSGSFFSGANVLTF
cdr3_nt: TGCAGTGCCCGGACTAGCGGGTCGTTCTTCTCTGGGGCCAACGTCCTGACTTTC

j_call: TRBJ2-1
d_call: NA
clone_size: many
v_call: TRBV6-2/TRBV6-3
cdr3_aa: CASSLREHDEQFF
cdr3_nt: TGTGCCAGCAGTTTGAGAGAGCACGATGAGCAGTTCTTC

j_call: TRBJ1-1
d_call: TRBD1
clone_size: NA
v_call: TRBV6-6
cdr3_aa: CASSYPSGTASYSFF
cdr3_nt: TGTGCCAGCAGTTACCCATCTGGGACAGCCTCTTACTCTTTCTTT

j_call: TRBJ1-2
d_call: TRBD1
clone_size: NA
v_call: TRBV5-5
cdr3_aa: CASSERQGAPGYTF
cdr3_nt: TGTGCCAGCAGCGAAAGGCAGGGGGCCCCGGGCTACACCTTC

j_call: TRBJ2-1
d_call: NA
clone_size: few
v_call: TRBV7-9
cdr3_aa: CASPSVFYNEQFF
cdr3_nt: TGTGCCAGCCCATCGGTCTTCTACAATGAGCAGTTCTTC

j_call: TRBJ2-6
d_call: NA
clone_size: few
v_call: TRBV11-3
cdr3_aa: CASSPGTIANVLTF
cdr3_nt: TGTGCCAGCAGCCCCGGGACGATAGCCAACGTCCTGACTTTC

j_call: TRBJ2-2
d_call: NA
clone_size: many
v_call: TRBV20-1
cdr3_aa: CSARGQMNTGELFF
cdr3_nt: TGCAGTGCTAGGGGGCAGATGAACACCGGGGAGCTGTTTTTT

j_call: TRBJ2-1
d_call: TRBD2
clone_size: NA
v_call: TRBV12-3/TRBV12-4
cdr3_aa: CASSSLASHNEQFF
cdr3_nt: TGTGCCAGCAGCTCACTAGCGTCCCACAATGAGCAGTTCTTC

j_call: TRBJ2-5
d_call: TRBD1
clone_size: few
v_call: TRBV7-9
cdr3_aa: CASSVDRAQTQYF
cdr3_nt: TGTGCCAGCAGCGTGGACAGGGCACAGACCCAGTACTTC

j_call: TRBJ1-5
d_call: NA
clone_size: few
v_call: TRBV12-3/TRBV12-4
cdr3_aa: CASSFVTGANQPQHF
cdr3_nt: TGTGCCAGCAGTTTTGTGACAGGCGCCAATCAGCCCCAGCATTTT

j_call: TRBJ1-1
d_call: TRBD1
clone_size: NA
v_call: TRBV29-1
cdr3_aa: CSVERQGAHTEAFF
cdr3_nt: TGCAGCGTTGAAAGGCAGGGGGCACACACTGAAGCTTTCTTT